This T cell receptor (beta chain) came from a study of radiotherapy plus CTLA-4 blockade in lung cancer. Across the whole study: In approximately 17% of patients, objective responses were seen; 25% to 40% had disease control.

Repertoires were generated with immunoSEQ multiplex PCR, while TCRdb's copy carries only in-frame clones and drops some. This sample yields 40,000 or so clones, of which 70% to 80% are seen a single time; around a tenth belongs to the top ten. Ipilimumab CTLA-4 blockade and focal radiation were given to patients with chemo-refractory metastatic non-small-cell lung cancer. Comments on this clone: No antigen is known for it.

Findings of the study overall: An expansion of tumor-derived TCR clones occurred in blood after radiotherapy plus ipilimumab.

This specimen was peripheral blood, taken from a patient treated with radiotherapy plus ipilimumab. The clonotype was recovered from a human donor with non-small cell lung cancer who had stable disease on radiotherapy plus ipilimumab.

The CDR3: CASSLDIRQGNTEAFF. As DNA, the CDR3 is TGTGCCAGCAGCTTAGACATTCGACAGGGGAACACTGAAGCTTTCTTT. The V gene is TRBV7-2, the J gene TRBJ1-1; 7 bases fit TRBD1. The V segment lost 1 base and the J segment 1 base; nucleotides outside the gene matches: 6. The CDR3 length is 16 residues. Germline CDR1 SGHTA, CDR2 FQGNSA. The whole variable domain, remainder taken from reference TRBV7-2 and TRBJ1-1, is GAGVSQSPSNKVTEKGKDVELRCDPISGHTALYWYRQSLGQGLEFLIYFQGNSAPDKSGLPSDRFSAERTGGSVSTLTIQRTQQEDSAVYLCASSLDIRQGNTEAFFGQGTRLTVV.